Listed here is a single T cell receptor beta chain. Its target is not known. The data originate from a study of T cells after yellow fever vaccination. CDR1 and CDR2 (germline): LNHNV, YYDKDF (reference sequence). The CDR3 contains 15 residues. Unmatched junction bases numbered 5, after V lost 0 bases and J lost 7 bases. 5'RACE template switching produced TCR cDNA carrying a universal primer site and UMIs. In TCRdb, the 5' RACE reads were re-called with MiXCR into one record per CDR3 protein. The repertoire holds 620,000 or so distinct CDR3 sequences, roughly 17% seen once, with roughly 17% in the top ten. Study-level findings and limits: Weaker, the secondary response had a peak occurring faster, on day 5 versus 15.

The chain employs TRBV15 and TRBJ1-4, with 7 bases aligning to TRBD1. This TCR was sampled from a man aged 18-30 years who received the YFV17D yellow fever vaccine. The material was PBMCs, obtained 5 to 6 days after the first yellow fever vaccination. In nucleotides, the CDR3 is TGTGCCACCAGCAGAGATAGGACAGGAGCTGAAAAACTGTTTTTT. Translated, it gives CATSRDRTGAEKLFF.